The 19 T cell receptor beta chains reported below all come from one sample, sequenced in a study of identifying expanded T cells in peripheral blood. Only in-frame clones appear in the TCRdb table, and some are missing; sequencing was by immunoSEQ multiplex PCR. Here the sample spans over 100,000 clones, approximately 89% being singletons. What was sequenced was blood. Receptors were obtained from a person aged 18 to 75 in good health.

V and J are TRBV7-2 and TRBJ2-5; D not certain. The germline V and J ends were trimmed by 6 bases and 1 base, with 9 bases remaining between them. Germline assignment: CDR1 SGHTA and CDR2 FQGNSA. This CDR3 is built from 13 residues. The CDR3 DNA follows: TGTGCCAGCAGTCTCTGGGGCCAAGAGACCCAGTACTTC. This translates into CASSLWGQETQYF.

This chain joins TRBV11-2 and TRBJ2-1; D is unresolved. CDR1 and CDR2 from the germline V gene are SGHAT and FQNNGV. V was pared by 3 bases and J by 2 bases, with 5 bases between. This CDR3 is 13 amino acids long. Here the CDR3 reads CASSFSTYNEQFF. For the CDR3, the DNA is TGTGCCAGCAGCTTTTCGACCTACAATGAGCAGTTCTTC.

This chain joins TRBV28 and TRBJ2-4; 10 bases fit TRBD2. Germline V gene sequence: CDR1 MDHEN, CDR2 SYDVKM. The CDR3 is 13 amino acids. V dropped 3 bases and J dropped 8; count of bases not matched to a gene: 1. CDR3 bases: TGTGCCAGCAGTTTCGGGACTAGCGACATTCAGTACTTC. This encodes CASSFGTSDIQYF.

V and J are TRBV7-2 and TRBJ1-2; tentatively, D is TRBD1 (5 bases). The CDR3 spans 15 residues. The germline CDR1 and CDR2 sequences are SGHTA and FQGNSA. V lost 5 bases and J lost 2, with 15 bases in between. The CDR3 region has the DNA TGTGCCAGCAGCCCCTCGACAGCGAACAACTATGGCTACACCTTC. Encoded protein: CASSPSTANNYGYTF.

The rearrangement links TRBV11-2 to TRBJ2-5; tentative D call: TRBD2 (5 bases). The CDR3 consists of 14 residues. The germline CDR1 and CDR2 sequences are SGHAT and FQNNGV. Trimming pared 3 bases from V and 7 bases from J, leaving 15 bases between. For the CDR3, the DNA is TGTGCCAGCAGCTTCGAGGGCCGCAGTGGGACCCAGTACTTC. Encoded protein: CASSFEGRSGTQYF.

CDR3 loop: CASHLTRGGSTDTQYF. The CDR3 DNA reads as TGTGCCAGCCACTTGACCCGGGGGGGGAGCACAGATACGCAGTATTTT. The genes are TRBV27 and TRBJ2-3; TRBD2 matches 8 bases. V shed 8 bases, J shed 0 bases, and the junction held 10 bases outside the gene matches. Germline assignment: CDR1 MNHEY and CDR2 SMNVEV (reference sequence). This CDR3 is 16 amino acids long.

The V and J genes are TRBV6-5 and TRBJ2-7; 7 bases line up with TRBD2. Unmatched junction bases numbered 8, after V lost 6 bases and J lost 3 bases. CDR3 size: 14 residues. CDR1 and CDR2 (germline): MNHEY, SVGAGI. For the CDR3, the DNA is TGTGCCAGCAGCGAAAGGACTAGTATCTACGAGCAGTACTTC. This translates into CASSERTSIYEQYF.

This clone was seen a handful of times. This chain joins TRBV10-3 and TRBJ1-1; maybe TRBD1 (5 bases). This CDR3 has 11 amino acids. Trimming cost V 6 bases and J 8 bases, with 10 bases left between them. Germline V gives CDR1 ENHRY, CDR2 SYGVKD. The CDR3 bases are TGTGCCATCAGGGAAAGACAGGAAGCTTTCTTT. Amino acids: CAIRERQEAFF.

V gene TRBV9 combines with J gene TRBJ2-3; the match to TRBD2 covers 9 bases. Germline loops: CDR1 SGDLS, CDR2 YYNGEE. The CDR3 totals 14 residues. J lost 1 base, V lost 4 bases, and 1 base had no gene match. In DNA, the CDR3 is TGTGCCAGCAGCTTAGCGGGGGGCACAGATACGCAGTATTTT. Amino acid sequence: CASSLAGGTDTQYF.

The chain employs TRBV4-2 and TRBJ1-2; 8 bases match TRBD1. This CDR3 is built from 16 residues. V trimming: 3 bases; J trimming: 5 bases; junction bases outside the gene matches: 11. CDR1 is LGHNA and CDR2 is YNFKEQ in the germline V gene. The CDR3 is CASSHYSQGGEYGYTF. The CDR3 nucleotides read TGTGCCAGCAGCCACTATTCACAGGGGGGTGAATATGGCTACACCTTC.

J is TRBJ1-4 and V is TRBV5-1, with 9 bases lining up with TRBD1. CDR1 SGHRS and CDR2 YFSETQ come from the germline V gene. The CDR3 extends over 15 amino acids. J gave up 10 bases and V 3 bases, and 10 bases lay outside the gene matches. CDR3 sequence: CASSSAGTGSGKLFF. The CDR3 region has the DNA TGCGCCAGCAGCTCTGCCGGGACAGGGTCCGGAAAACTGTTTTTT. The full variable domain, its missing parts supplied by reference TRBV5-1 and TRBJ1-4, is KAGVTQTPRYLIKTRGQQVTLSCSPISGHRSVSWYQQTPGQGLQFLFEYFSETQRNKGNFPGRFSGRQFSNSRSEMNVSTLELGDSALYLCASSSAGTGSGKLFFGSGTQLSVL.

This rearrangement joins TRBV6-4 to TRBJ2-6; no reliable D call. Per germline, CDR1 MRHNA and CDR2 SNTAGT. V lost 5 bases and J lost 3, with 11 bases in between. CDR3 length: 15 amino acids. The CDR3 DNA is TGTGCCAGCAGTCAGTCACCCGTTGGGGCCAACGTCCTGACTTTC. It yields the protein CASSQSPVGANVLTF.

The CDR3, as DNA: TGTGCCAGCAGTTACTCGACTGGCGGGGAGCTGTTTTTT. Amino acid sequence: CASSYSTGGELFF. The rearrangement links TRBV6-5 to TRBJ2-2; D not resolved. The V end lost 0 bases, the J end lost 7 bases, and 6 bases lay between the germline ends. This CDR3 is built from 13 residues. The V gene's germline CDR1 is MNHEY and CDR2 SVGAGI.

The rearrangement uses TRBV6-6 and TRBJ2-1; 7 bases fit TRBD1. Looked up from germline, CDR1 is MNHNY and CDR2 is SVGAGI (reference sequence). The CDR3 spans 11 residues. V lost 5 bases to trimming and J lost 11 bases; unmatched junction nucleotides: 3. Here the CDR3 reads CASSDREKQFF. CDR3 nucleotides: TGTGCCAGCAGTGACAGGGAAAAGCAGTTCTTC.

The chain uses TRBV9 and TRBJ1-1; D is possibly TRBD1 (6 bases). Germline V gene sequence: CDR1 SGDLS, CDR2 YYNGEE. V was trimmed by 6 bases and J by 1 base, leaving 13 bases between them. The length of the CDR3 is 14 residues. In nucleotides, the CDR3 is TGTGCCAGCAACCGGGACACTTCGAACACTGAAGCTTTCTTT. Its translation is CASNRDTSNTEAFF.

Only one count was recorded for this clone. V is TRBV5-5 and J is TRBJ2-1; no reliable D call. V was clipped by 1 base and J by 15 bases, with 11 bases between them. CDR3 size: 11 residues. Germline V gene lookup returns CDR1 SGHKS and CDR2 YYEKEE (reference sequence). CDR3: CASSLIERRFF. The CDR3 DNA follows: TGTGCCAGCAGCTTGATCGAAAGACGGTTCTTC.

This chain links TRBV30 with TRBJ1-1, with D possibly being TRBD1 (5 bases). This CDR3 has 14 residues. Looked up from germline, CDR1 is GTSNPN and CDR2 is SVGIG (reference sequence). V was shortened by 2 bases and J by 4 bases, with 14 bases between the two germline ends. CDR3 sequence: CAWSRMFGTTEAFF. CDR3 sequence (DNA): TGTGCCTGGAGTAGGATGTTTGGGACCACTGAAGCTTTCTTT.

This rearrangement joins TRBV5-1 to TRBJ1-1, with D perhaps TRBD1 (6 bases). Germline CDR1 is SGHRS and CDR2 is YFSETQ. This CDR3 is built from 16 residues. V was shortened by 0 bases and J by 4 bases, with 16 bases between the two germline ends. As DNA, the CDR3 is TGCGCCAGCAGCTTGGTGCCAGGGGCCCTGCTCACTGAAGCTTTCTTT. This codes for CASSLVPGALLTEAFF. Together with reference TRBV5-1 and TRBJ1-1, the CDR3 gives the full variable domain: KAGVTQTPRYLIKTRGQQVTLSCSPISGHRSVSWYQQTPGQGLQFLFEYFSETQRNKGNFPGRFSGRQFSNSRSEMNVSTLELGDSALYLCASSLVPGALLTEAFFGQGTRLTVV.

V usage is TRBV11-3 and J usage is TRBJ1-2, with TRBD1 identical over 7 bases. Trimming removed 3 bases from V and 4 bases from J; junction bases left unmatched: 8. Per germline, CDR1 SGHNT and CDR2 YENEEA. The CDR3 is 15 residues long. CDR3: CASSFRWSGGYGYTF. CDR3 DNA: TGTGCCAGCAGCTTTCGATGGTCAGGGGGCTATGGCTACACCTTC.